This record concerns one TCR beta chain sequence. This sample is part of a study of OX40 agonist ivuxolimab in advanced cancers. Study overall: The dose of intravenous ivuxolimab that patients received every 2 weeks ranged from 0.01 to 10 mg/kg. Under the entry rules, prior anti-PD-1, anti-PD-L1 or anti-CTLA-4 therapy was allowed, and around 40% had some.

Here immunoSEQ multiplex PCR was the method, and the copy in TCRdb shows in-frame clones only, minus some. The sample shows about 40,000 clones, approximately 86% of them seen only once. This CDR3 region has 17 residues. The V and J genes are TRBV21-1 and TRBJ1-2. TRBV21-1 is recorded as a pseudogene. The sequence came from an adult with an advanced solid tumor such as melanoma, head and neck, liver or kidney cancer. The material was CD4+ or CD8+ T cells sorted from blood, obtained in a trial of the OX40 agonist ivuxolimab. The CDR3 region has the DNA TGTGCCAGCAGCAAAGCACGGGGATACACAGCTAACTATGGCTACACCTTC. The encoded protein is CASSKARGYTANYGYTF.